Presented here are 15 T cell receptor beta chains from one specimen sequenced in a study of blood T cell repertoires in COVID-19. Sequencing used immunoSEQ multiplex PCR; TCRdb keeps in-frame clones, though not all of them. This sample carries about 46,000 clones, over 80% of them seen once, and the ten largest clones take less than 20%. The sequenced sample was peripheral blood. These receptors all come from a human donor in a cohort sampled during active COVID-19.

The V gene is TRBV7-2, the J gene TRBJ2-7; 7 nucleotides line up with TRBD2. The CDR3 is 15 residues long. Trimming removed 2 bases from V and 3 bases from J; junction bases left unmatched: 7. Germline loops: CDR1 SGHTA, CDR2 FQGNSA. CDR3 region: CASSLQPGGIYEQYF. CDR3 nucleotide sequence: TGTGCCAGCAGCTTACAACCGGGAGGAATCTACGAGCAGTACTTC.

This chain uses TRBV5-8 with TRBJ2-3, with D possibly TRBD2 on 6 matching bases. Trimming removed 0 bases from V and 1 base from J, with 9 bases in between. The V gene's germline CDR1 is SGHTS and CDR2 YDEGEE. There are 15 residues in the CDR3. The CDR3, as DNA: TGTGCCAGCAGCTTGGCCGGGAGACGCACAGATACGCAGTATTTT. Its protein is CASSLAGRRTDTQYF.

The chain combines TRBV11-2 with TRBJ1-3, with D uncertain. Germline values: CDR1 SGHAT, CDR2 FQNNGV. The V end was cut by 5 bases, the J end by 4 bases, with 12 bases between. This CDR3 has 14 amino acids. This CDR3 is CASSRNSFGNTIYF. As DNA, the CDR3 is TGTGCCAGCAGCAGGAACAGTTTCGGAAACACCATATATTTT.

CDR3 region: CASSPTGGYGYTF. The DNA of the CDR3 is TGTGCCAGCAGCCCCACAGGGGGATACGGCTACACCTTC. V usage is TRBV6-2 or TRBV6-3 and J usage is TRBJ1-2, with 8 nucleotides matching TRBD1. Trimming at V came to 6 bases and at J to 8 bases, leaving 8 bases not matched to a gene. The length of the CDR3 is 13 residues. Germline values: CDR1 MNHEY, CDR2 SVGEGT.

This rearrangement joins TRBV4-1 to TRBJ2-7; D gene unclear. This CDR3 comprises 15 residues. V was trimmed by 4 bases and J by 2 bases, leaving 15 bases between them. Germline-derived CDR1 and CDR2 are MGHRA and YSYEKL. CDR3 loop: CASSRFSTTAYEQYF. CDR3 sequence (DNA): TGCGCCAGCAGCCGATTTTCGACCACAGCCTACGAGCAGTACTTC.

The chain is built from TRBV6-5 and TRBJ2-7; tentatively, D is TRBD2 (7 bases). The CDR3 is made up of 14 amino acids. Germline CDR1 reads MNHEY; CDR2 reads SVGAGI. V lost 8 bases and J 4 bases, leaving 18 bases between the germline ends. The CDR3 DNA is TGTGCCAGCTCTAAGGGGGGGGCCGGTTACGAGCAGTACTTC. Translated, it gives CASSKGGAGYEQYF.

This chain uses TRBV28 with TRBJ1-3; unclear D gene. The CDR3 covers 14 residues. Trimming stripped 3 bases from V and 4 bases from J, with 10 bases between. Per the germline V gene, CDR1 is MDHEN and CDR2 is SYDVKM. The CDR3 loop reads CASSLTAGGNTIYF. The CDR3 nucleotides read TGTGCCAGCAGTTTGACCGCGGGGGGAAACACCATATATTTT.

This CDR3 reads CASSVGAVPSYEQYF. For the CDR3, the DNA is TGTGCCAGCAGCGTAGGGGCAGTACCCTCCTACGAGCAGTACTTC. V is TRBV9 and J is TRBJ2-7, with D hard to call. Per the germline V gene, CDR1 is SGDLS and CDR2 is YYNGEE. Trimming cost V 0 bases and J 0 bases, with 10 bases left between them. CDR3 length: 15 amino acids.

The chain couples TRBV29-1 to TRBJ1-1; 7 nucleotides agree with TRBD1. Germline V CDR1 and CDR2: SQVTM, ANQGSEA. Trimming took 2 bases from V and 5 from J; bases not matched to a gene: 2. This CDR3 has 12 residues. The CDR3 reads CSVETGETEAFF. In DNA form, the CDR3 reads TGCAGCGTTGAAACAGGGGAGACTGAAGCTTTCTTT. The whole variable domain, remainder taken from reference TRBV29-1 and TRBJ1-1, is SAVISQKPSRDICQRGTSLTIQCQVDSQVTMMFWYRQQPGQSLTLIATANQGSEATYESGFVIDKFPISRPNLTFSTLTVSNMSPEDSSIYLCSVETGETEAFFGQGTRLTVV.

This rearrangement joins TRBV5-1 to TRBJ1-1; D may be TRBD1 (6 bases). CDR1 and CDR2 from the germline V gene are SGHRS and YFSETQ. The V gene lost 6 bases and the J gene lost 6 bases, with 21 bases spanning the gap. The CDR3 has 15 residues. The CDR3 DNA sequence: TGCGCCAGCACCGAAATAGGGCAGGGGATCCCTGAAGCTTTCTTT. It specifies CASTEIGQGIPEAFF.

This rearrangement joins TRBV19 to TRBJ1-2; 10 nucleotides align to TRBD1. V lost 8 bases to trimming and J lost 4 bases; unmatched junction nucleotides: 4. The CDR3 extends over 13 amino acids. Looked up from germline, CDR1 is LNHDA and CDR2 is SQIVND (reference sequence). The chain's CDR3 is CASRDRGVYGYTF. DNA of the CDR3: TGTGCCAGTCGGGACAGGGGCGTCTATGGCTACACCTTC.

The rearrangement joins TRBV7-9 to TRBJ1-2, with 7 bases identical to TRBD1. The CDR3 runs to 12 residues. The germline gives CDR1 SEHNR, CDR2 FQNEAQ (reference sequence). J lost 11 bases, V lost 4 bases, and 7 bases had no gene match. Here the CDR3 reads CASSSDRMDYTF. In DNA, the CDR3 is TGTGCCAGCAGCTCGGACAGGATGGATTACACCTTC.

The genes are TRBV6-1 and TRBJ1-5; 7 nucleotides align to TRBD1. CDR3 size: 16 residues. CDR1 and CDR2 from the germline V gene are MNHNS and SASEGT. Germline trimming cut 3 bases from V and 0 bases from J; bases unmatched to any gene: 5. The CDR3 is CASSDDRVYSNQPQHF. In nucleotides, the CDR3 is TGTGCCAGCAGTGATGACAGGGTTTATAGCAATCAGCCCCAGCATTTT.

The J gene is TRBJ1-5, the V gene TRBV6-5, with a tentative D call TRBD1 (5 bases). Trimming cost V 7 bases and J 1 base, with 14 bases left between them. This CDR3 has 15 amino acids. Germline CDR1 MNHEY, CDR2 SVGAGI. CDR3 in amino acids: CASIQGSGSNQPQHF. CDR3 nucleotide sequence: TGTGCCAGCATCCAGGGAAGTGGCAGCAATCAGCCCCAGCATTTT.

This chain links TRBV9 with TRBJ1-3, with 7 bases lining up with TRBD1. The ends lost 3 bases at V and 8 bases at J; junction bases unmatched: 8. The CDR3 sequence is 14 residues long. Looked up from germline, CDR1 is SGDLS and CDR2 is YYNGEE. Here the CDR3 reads CASSALYQGDTIYF. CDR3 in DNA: TGTGCCAGCAGCGCTCTTTACCAGGGGGACACCATATATTTT.